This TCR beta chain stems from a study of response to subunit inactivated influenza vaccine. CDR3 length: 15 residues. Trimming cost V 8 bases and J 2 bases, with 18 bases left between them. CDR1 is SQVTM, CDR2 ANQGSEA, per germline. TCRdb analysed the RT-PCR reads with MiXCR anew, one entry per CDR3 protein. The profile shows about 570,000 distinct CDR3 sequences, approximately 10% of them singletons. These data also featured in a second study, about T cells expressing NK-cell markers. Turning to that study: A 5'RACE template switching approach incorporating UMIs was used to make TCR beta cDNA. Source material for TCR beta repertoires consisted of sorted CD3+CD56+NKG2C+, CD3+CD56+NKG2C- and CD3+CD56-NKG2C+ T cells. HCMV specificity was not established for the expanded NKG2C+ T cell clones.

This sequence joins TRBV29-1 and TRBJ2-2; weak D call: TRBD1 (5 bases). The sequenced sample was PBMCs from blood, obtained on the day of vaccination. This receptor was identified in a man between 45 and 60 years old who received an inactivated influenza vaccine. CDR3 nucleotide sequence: TGCAGCTCAACCGGGTCCCAGGGAAACACCGGGGAGCTGTTTTTT. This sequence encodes CSSTGSQGNTGELFF.